These 7 T cell receptor beta chains were sequenced from one sample in a study of shared clonotypes between healthy human individuals. The assay was immunoSEQ multiplex PCR, and TCRdb's table has in-frame clones only and misses some. The sample lists about 2.1 million clones; just over 90% were seen once. CD45RO-negative cells were positively selected for CCR7, leaving out terminally differentiated effector memory CD45RA+ cells. The sample taken for sequencing was naive CD8+ T cells from PBMCs. The receptors here all came from a man younger than 35 in good health. Some clones in this sample may be carry-over from other donors' samples.

The genes are TRBV25-1 and TRBJ2-7; 8 bases are a match to TRBD1. Germline trimming cut 8 bases from V and 5 bases from J; bases unmatched to any gene: 11. Germline assignment: CDR1 MGHDK and CDR2 SYGVNS. This CDR3 comprises 14 residues. The CDR3, as DNA: TGTGCCAGCGCTAGACCCAGGGGGCCCCACGAGCAGTACTTC. Its translation: CASARPRGPHEQYF.

Comments on this clone: This CDR3 is also generated by other DNA sequences in the sample. The chain recombines TRBV15 with TRBJ2-1; TRBD2 might be the D (5 bases). The CDR3 runs to 13 residues. The germline gives CDR1 LNHNV, CDR2 YYDKDF (reference sequence). Trimming took 0 bases from V and 7 from J, leaving 7 bases between them. The CDR3 coding sequence is TGTGCCACCAGCAGAGATCGAGGGAATGAGCAGTTCTTC. Amino acid sequence: CATSRDRGNEQFF.

The chain couples TRBV7-9 to TRBJ2-7, with D possibly being TRBD1 (5 bases). V dropped 5 bases and J dropped 2 bases, with 7 bases sitting between them. The CDR3 is 12 amino acids. CDR1 SEHNR and CDR2 FQNEAQ come from the germline V gene (reference sequence). The CDR3 loop reads CASSVQAYEQYF. Written as DNA, the CDR3 is TGTGCCAGCAGCGTACAGGCCTACGAGCAGTACTTC.

V usage is TRBV9 and J usage is TRBJ2-3; 10 bases match TRBD2. CDR1 and CDR2 from the germline V gene are SGDLS and YYNGEE. V was pared by 0 bases and J by 7 bases, with 8 bases of the junction left unmatched. The CDR3 totals 16 residues. CDR3 loop: CASSVAASGRSYTQYF. Here the CDR3 DNA reads TGTGCCAGCAGCGTAGCGGCTAGCGGGAGAAGCTATACGCAGTATTTT. Based on the CDR3 plus reference TRBV9 and TRBJ2-3, the full variable domain is DSGVTQTPKHLITATGQRVTLRCSPRSGDLSVYWYQQSLDQGLQFLIQYYNGEERAKGNILERFSAQQFPDLHSELNLSSLELGDSALYFCASSVAASGRSYTQYFGPGTRLTVL.

The rearrangement uses TRBV28 and TRBJ2-5; D might be TRBD2 (6 bases). This CDR3 contains 14 residues. Trimming left V 6 bases short and J 7 bases short, with 18 bases between. The germline V gene encodes CDR1 MDHEN and CDR2 SYDVKM. CDR3 nucleotides: TGTGCCAGCAGCTGGCGTAGTAGCGGTGCGACCCAGTACTTC. Translated: CASSWRSSGATQYF. The full variable domain, in which reference TRBV28 and TRBJ2-5 provide the parts outside the CDR3, is DVKVTQSSRYLVKRTGEKVFLECVQDMDHENMFWYRQDPGLGLRLIYFSYDVKMKEKGDIPEGYSVSREKKERFSLILESASTNQTSMYLCASSWRSSGATQYFGPGTRLLVL.

This rearrangement joins TRBV5-6 to TRBJ2-7; D unclear. CDR1 is SGHDT and CDR2 is YYEEEE in the germline V gene. V lost 0 bases and J 2 bases, leaving 6 bases between the germline ends. This CDR3 has 13 residues. The CDR3 spells CASSLAGPYEQYF. The CDR3 coding sequence is TGTGCCAGCAGCTTGGCGGGTCCCTACGAGCAGTACTTC.

V gene TRBV7-3 combines with J gene TRBJ2-7; the D is unclear. V was clipped by 5 bases and J by 6 bases, with 14 bases between them. CDR1 SGHTA and CDR2 FQGTGA come from the germline V gene. The CDR3 consists of 13 residues. The DNA for the CDR3 is TGTGCCAGCAGCCCCGGCCCCTTCGCCGAGCAGTACTTC. Translated, it gives CASSPGPFAEQYF.